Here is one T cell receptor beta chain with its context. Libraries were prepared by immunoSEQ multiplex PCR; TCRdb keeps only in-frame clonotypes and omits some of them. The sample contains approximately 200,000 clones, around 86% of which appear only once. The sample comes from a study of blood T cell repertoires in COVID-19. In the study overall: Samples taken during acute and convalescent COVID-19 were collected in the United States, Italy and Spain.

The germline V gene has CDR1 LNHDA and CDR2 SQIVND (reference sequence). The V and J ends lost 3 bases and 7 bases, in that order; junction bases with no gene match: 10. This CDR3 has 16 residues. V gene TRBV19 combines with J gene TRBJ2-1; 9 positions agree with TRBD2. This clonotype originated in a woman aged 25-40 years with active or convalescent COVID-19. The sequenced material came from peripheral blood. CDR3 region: CASSIKRGERWNEQFF. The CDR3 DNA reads TGTGCCAGTAGTATCAAGCGGGGGGAACGATGGAATGAGCAGTTCTTC.